What follows is one TCR beta chain and its context. The data are from a study of graft-versus-host responses after intestinal transplantation. Turning to the study itself: Once they had received anti-thymocyte globulin induction, all recipients took tacrolimus and steroids for approximately three years.

CDR3 length equals 19 residues. The junction had 11 bases not matched to a gene; V was cut back by 3 bases and J by 2 bases. The V gene's germline CDR1 is LGHNA and CDR2 YNFKEQ. The authors processed graft tissue to release intraepithelial and lamina propria lymphocytes. The repertoire was sequenced with immunoSEQ multiplex PCR; TCRdb's copy has only in-frame clones and lacks some. The table has tens of thousands of clones, about nine tenths seen once. The chain links TRBV4-2 to TRBJ2-3; 13 bases map to TRBD2. Here the sequenced sample was ileum tissue, taken 350 to 400 days after transplant. The receptor was isolated from a human patient who received an intestinal transplant, so some T cells may come from the graft donor. The CDR3 protein is CASSHYLGTSGTYTDTQYF. DNA for the CDR3: TGTGCCAGCAGCCATTACTTAGGGACTAGCGGGACTTACACAGATACGCAGTATTTT.